This T cell receptor beta chain was recovered during a study of blood T cell repertoires in COVID-19. Study information: Whether acute or convalescent, the COVID-19 samples came from the United States, Italy and Spain. Sample material is recorded as cDNA or gDNA derived from T cells, B-cell-depleted T cells, or PBMCs.

J was trimmed by 5 bases and V by 4 bases; bases with no gene match: 4. Germline V gene data show CDR1 as WNHNN and CDR2 as SYGVQD (reference sequence). This CDR3 is 13 amino acids long. Sequencing used immunoSEQ multiplex PCR; TCRdb keeps in-frame clones, though not all of them. In the table there are roughly 350,000 clones, roughly 90% of which are singletons. This TCR was recovered from a woman between 70 and 85 years old with COVID-19, enrolled during active disease. The chain uses TRBV10-1 and TRBJ1-2, with 7 bases identical to TRBD1. Specimen: peripheral blood. CDR3 nucleotide sequence: TGCGCCAGCAGTGTGGACAGGCTTTATGGCTACACCTTC. Protein product: CASSVDRLYGYTF.